The T cell receptor (beta chain) described here comes from a study of shared clonotypes between healthy human individuals. As for this clone: Other DNA variants within this sample encode the same CDR3.

It was about 180 ng DNA, approximately 30,000 T cell genomes, that sorted-subset replicate PCRs used. The repertoire was sequenced with immunoSEQ multiplex PCR; TCRdb's copy has only in-frame clones and lacks some. This table has under 2.5 million clones, less than 95% appearing once. V shed 4 bases, J shed 1 base, and the junction held 5 bases outside the gene matches. CDR1 SNHLY and CDR2 FYNNEI come from the germline V gene. The CDR3 consists of 15 residues. The receptor was isolated from a man between 18 and 35 years old in good health. Some clones in this sample may be carry-over from other donors' samples. The source material was naive CD4+ T cells from PBMCs. As to subset: CD45RA+ positively selected. The rearrangement uses TRBV2 and TRBJ2-3; the match to TRBD2 covers 7 bases. CDR3 sequence reads: CASSGLAGGTDTQYF. As DNA, the CDR3 is TGTGCCAGCAGTGGCCTCGCGGGAGGCACAGATACGCAGTATTTT.